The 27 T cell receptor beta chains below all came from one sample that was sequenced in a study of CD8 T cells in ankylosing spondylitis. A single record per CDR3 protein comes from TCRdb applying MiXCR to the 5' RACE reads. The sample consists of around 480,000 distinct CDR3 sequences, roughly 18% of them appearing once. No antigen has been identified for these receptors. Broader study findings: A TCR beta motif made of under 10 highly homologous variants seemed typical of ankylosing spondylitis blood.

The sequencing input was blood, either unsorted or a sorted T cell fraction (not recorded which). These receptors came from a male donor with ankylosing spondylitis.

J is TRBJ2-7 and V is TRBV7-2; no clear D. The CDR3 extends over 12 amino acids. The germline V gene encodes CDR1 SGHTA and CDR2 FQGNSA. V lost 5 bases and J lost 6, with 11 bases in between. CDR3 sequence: CASSPIRIEQYF. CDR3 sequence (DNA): TGTGCCAGCAGCCCCATTCGCATCGAGCAGTACTTC.

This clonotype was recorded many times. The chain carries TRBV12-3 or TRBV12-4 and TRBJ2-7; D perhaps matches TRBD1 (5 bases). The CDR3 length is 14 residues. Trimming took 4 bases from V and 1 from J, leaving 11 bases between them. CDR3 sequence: CASSSQGESYEQYF. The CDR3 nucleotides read TGTGCCAGCAGTTCCCAGGGCGAATCCTACGAGCAGTACTTC.

The CDR3 nucleotides read TGTGCCAGCAGCGCGGGTGCTGCGGGAGGGCCTCGTGAGCAGTTCTTC. Amino acids: CASSAGAAGGPREQFF. The chain couples TRBV5-4 to TRBJ2-1; the match to TRBD2 covers 9 bases. The V gene end was trimmed by 4 bases and the J gene end by 9 bases; junction bases not matched to a gene: 14. The CDR3 contains 16 residues. The germline gives CDR1 SGHNT, CDR2 YYREEE (reference sequence).

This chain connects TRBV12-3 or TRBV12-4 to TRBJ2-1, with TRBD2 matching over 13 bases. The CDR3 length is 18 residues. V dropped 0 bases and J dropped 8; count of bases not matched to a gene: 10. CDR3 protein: CASSLANVGLAGWHEQFF. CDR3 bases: TGTGCCAGCAGTTTAGCTAATGTGGGACTAGCGGGATGGCATGAGCAGTTCTTC.

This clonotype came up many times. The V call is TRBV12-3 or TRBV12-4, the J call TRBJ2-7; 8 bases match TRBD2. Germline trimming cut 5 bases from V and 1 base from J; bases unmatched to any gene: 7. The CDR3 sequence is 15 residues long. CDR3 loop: CASSTPGGESYEQYF. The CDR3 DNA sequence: TGTGCCAGCAGTACTCCCGGGGGGGAATCCTACGAGCAGTACTTC.

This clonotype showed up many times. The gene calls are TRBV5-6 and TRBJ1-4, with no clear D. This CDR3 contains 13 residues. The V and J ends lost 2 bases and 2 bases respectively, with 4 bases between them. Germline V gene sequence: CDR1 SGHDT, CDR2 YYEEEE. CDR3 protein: CASSFWTNEKLFF. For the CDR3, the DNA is TGTGCCAGCAGCTTCTGGACTAATGAAAAACTGTTTTTT.

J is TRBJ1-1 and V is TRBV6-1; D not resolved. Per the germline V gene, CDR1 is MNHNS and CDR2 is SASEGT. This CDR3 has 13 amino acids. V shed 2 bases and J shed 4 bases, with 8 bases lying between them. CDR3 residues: CASSEREITEAFF. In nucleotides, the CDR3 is TGTGCCAGCAGTGAAAGGGAGATCACTGAAGCTTTCTTT.

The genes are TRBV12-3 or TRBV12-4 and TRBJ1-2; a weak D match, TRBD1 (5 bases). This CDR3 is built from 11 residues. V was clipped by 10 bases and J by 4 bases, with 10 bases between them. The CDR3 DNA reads TGTGCCATCCAAAGGGGCTATGGCTACACCTTC. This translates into CAIQRGYGYTF.

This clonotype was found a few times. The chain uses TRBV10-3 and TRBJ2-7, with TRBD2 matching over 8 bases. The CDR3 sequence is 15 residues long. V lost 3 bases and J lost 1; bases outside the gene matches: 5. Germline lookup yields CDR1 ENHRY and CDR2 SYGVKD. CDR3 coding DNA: TGTGCCATCAGTGAAGGCGGGAGGACATCCTACGAGCAGTACTTC. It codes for CAISEGGRTSYEQYF.

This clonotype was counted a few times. As DNA, the CDR3 is TGTGCCAGCAGCTTAGACAGGGGATACTACAATGAGCAGTTCTTC. It encodes CASSLDRGYYNEQFF. This chain uses TRBV7-2 with TRBJ2-1; TRBD1 aligns across 7 bases. CDR1 is SGHTA, CDR2 FQGNSA, per germline. The CDR3 runs 15 residues. V shed 1 base and J 3 bases; nucleotides not matched to a gene: 3.

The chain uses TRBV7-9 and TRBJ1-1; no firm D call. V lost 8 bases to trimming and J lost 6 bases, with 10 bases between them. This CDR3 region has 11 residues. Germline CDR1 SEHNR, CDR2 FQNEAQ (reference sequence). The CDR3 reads CASVAGAEAFF. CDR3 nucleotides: TGTGCCAGCGTGGCCGGGGCTGAAGCTTTCTTT.

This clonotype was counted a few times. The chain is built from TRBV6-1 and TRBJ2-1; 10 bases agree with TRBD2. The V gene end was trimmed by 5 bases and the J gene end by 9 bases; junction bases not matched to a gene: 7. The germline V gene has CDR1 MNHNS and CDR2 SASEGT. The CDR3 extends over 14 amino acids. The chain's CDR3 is CASSRLAGVSEQFF. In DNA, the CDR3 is TGTGCCAGCAGTCGTCTAGCGGGAGTGAGTGAGCAGTTCTTC.

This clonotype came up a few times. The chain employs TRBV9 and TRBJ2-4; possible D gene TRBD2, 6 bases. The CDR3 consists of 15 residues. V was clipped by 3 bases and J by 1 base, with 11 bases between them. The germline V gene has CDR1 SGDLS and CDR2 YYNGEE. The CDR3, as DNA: TGTGCCAGCAGCGATCGGGGGACGGCCAAAAACATTCAGTACTTC. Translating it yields CASSDRGTAKNIQYF.

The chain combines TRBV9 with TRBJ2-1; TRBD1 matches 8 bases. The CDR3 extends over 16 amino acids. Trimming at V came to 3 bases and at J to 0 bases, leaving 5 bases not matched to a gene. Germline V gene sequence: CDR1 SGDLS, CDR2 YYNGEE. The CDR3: CASSGDRWSSYNEQFF. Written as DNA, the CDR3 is TGTGCCAGCAGCGGGGACAGGTGGAGCTCCTACAATGAGCAGTTCTTC.

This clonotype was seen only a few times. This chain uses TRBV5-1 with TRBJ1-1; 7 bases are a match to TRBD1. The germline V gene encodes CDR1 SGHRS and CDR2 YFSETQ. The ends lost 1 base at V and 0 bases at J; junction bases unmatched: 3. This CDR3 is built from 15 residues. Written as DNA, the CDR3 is TGCGCCAGCAGCTTGATAGGGGGCCTGAACACTGAAGCTTTCTTT. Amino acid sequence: CASSLIGGLNTEAFF. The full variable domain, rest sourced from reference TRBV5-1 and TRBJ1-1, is KAGVTQTPRYLIKTRGQQVTLSCSPISGHRSVSWYQQTPGQGLQFLFEYFSETQRNKGNFPGRFSGRQFSNSRSEMNVSTLELGDSALYLCASSLIGGLNTEAFFGQGTRLTVV.

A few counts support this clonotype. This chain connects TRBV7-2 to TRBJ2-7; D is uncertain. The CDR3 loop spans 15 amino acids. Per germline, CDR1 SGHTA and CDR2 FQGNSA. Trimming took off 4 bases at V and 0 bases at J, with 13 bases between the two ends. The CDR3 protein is CASSYGSDPSYEQYF. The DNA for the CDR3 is TGTGCCAGCAGCTATGGCTCGGACCCCTCCTACGAGCAGTACTTC.

The CDR3 loop is CASSLVGGEAFF. The CDR3 DNA reads TGTGCCAGCAGCTTGGTAGGGGGCGAAGCTTTCTTT. The chain combines TRBV7-3 with TRBJ1-1, with 7 nucleotides matching TRBD1. This CDR3 spans 12 amino acids. After removal of 3 bases from V and 8 bases from J, the junction contained 3 bases not matched to a gene. In germline, CDR1 is SGHTA, CDR2 FQGTGA.

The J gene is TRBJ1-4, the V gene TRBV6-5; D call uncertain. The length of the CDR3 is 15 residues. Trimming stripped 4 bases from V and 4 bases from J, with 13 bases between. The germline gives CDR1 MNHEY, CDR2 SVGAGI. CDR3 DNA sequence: TGTGCCAGCAGTTTTAACCGAGCCAATAATGAAAAACTGTTTTTT. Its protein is CASSFNRANNEKLFF.

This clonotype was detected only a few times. The CDR3 spells CASRASYSNQPQHF. CDR3 nucleotide sequence: TGTGCCAGCAGGGCGAGTTATAGCAATCAGCCCCAGCATTTT. The chain uses TRBV6-1 and TRBJ1-5; no reliable D call. Trimming left V 6 bases short and J 0 bases short, with 9 bases between. Germline lookup yields CDR1 MNHNS and CDR2 SASEGT. The CDR3 covers 14 residues.

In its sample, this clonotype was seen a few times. The DNA of the CDR3 is TGTGCCAGCAGCTCGGACAGGACCTACACCGGGGAGCTGTTTTTT. Translated, it gives CASSSDRTYTGELFF. The chain recombines TRBV7-8 with TRBJ2-2; 7 nucleotides line up with TRBD1. The CDR3 covers 15 residues. V lost 4 bases and J lost 3; bases outside the gene matches: 5. The V gene's germline CDR1 is SGHVS and CDR2 FQNEAQ.

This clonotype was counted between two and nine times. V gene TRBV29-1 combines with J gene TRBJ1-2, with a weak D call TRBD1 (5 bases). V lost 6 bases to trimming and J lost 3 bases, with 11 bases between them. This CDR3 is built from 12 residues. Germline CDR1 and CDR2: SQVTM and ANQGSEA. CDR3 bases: TGCAGCGTCGAACAGGCCCACTATGGCTACACCTTC. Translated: CSVEQAHYGYTF.

CDR3 sequence reads: CASSYGKFAYEQYF. In DNA, the CDR3 is TGTGCCAGCAGCTACGGGAAGTTTGCCTACGAGCAGTACTTC. The V and J genes are TRBV7-9 and TRBJ2-7; a possible D gene is TRBD2 (5 bases). The germline V and J ends were trimmed by 4 bases and 2 bases, with 12 bases remaining between them. CDR3 size: 14 residues. Per the germline V gene, CDR1 is SEHNR and CDR2 is FQNEAQ (reference sequence).

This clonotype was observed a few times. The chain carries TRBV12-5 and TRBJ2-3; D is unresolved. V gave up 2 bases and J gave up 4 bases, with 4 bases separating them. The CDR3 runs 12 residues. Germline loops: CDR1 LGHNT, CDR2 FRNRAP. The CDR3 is CASGLTPDTQYF. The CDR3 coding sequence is TGTGCTAGTGGTTTGACTCCAGATACGCAGTATTTT.

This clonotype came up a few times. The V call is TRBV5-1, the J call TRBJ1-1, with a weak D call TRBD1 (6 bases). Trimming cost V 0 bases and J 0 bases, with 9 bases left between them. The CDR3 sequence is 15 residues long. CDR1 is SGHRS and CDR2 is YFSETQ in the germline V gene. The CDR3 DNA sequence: TGCGCCAGCAGCTTGGAGGGGGGTGTGAACACTGAAGCTTTCTTT. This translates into CASSLEGGVNTEAFF.

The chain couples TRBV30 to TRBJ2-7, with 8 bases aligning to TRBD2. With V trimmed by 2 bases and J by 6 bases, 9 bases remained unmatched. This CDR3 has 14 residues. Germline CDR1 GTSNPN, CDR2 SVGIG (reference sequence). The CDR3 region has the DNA TGTGCCTGGAGTATAGCTAGCGGGTACCTCGAGCAGTACTTC. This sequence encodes CAWSIASGYLEQYF.

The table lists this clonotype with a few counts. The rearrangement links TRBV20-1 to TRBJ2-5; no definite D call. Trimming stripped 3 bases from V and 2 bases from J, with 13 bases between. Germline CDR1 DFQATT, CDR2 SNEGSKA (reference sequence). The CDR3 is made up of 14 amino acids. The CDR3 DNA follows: TGCAGTGCTAGTCTCTGGGCGAGTCAAGAGACCCAGTACTTC. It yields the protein CSASLWASQETQYF.

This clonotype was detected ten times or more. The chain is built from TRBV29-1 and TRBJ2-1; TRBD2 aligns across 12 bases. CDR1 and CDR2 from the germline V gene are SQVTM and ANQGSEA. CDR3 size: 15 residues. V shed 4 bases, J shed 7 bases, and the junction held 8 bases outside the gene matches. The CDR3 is CSVAPSGRALNEQFF. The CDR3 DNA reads TGCAGCGTTGCGCCTAGCGGGAGGGCCCTTAATGAGCAGTTCTTC.